This T cell receptor (beta chain) comes out of a study of naive and memory T cell subsets. Four subsets defined by CD45RA and CD27 were sorted after CD3, CD4, CD8 and live/dead staining. V lost 1 base and J lost 10, with 13 bases in between. Germline lookup yields CDR1 LNHDA and CDR2 SQIVND (reference sequence). This CDR3 is 14 amino acids long. Comment on this clonotype: Its antigen remains unknown.

Study results and limitations: Especially in CD8 cells, naive repertoires contained a few larger clonotypes, possibly CD45RA-re-expressing memory cells. In naive cells, over 85% of TCR sequences were seen only once. Each distinct alpha or beta sequence counts as one clonotype.

Both TRBC1 and TRBC2 were covered by a beta constant-region primer of two equimolar oligonucleotides. Four rounds of PCR amplified the ligated cDNA using nested alpha and beta constant-region primers plus SP2. Via MiXCR, TCRdb re-called the UMI-ligation and nested PCR reads, giving one row per CDR3 protein. The top ten hold more than 0.6% of the sample, which has roughly 150,000 distinct CDR3 sequences, 15% to 20% seen once. The source is a human donor in good health. Sequenced: naive CD8+ T cells from blood. V usage is TRBV19 and J usage is TRBJ1-4, with D unresolved. CDR3 amino acids: CASSIVSTQGKLFF. The CDR3 bases are TGTGCCAGTAGTATAGTCTCAACGCAAGGAAAACTGTTTTTT.